This entry lists 21 T cell receptor beta chains sequenced from one sample in a study of cytomegalovirus exposure and HLA in healthy donors. In the PCR, 60 Vbeta and 13 Jbeta primers were used. Sequencing was performed with immunoSEQ multiplex PCR; in TCRdb, only in-frame clones are kept and a portion is missing. The repertoire shows around 45,000 clones; the top ten hold less than 2%. The sample taken for sequencing was PBMCs. These receptor sequences come from a woman aged 30 to 39 in good health and CMV-seronegative.

CDR3 protein: CASSFGRRGTLNTEAFF. Written as DNA, the CDR3 is TGTGCCAGCAGCTTCGGGAGGAGGGGAACATTGAACACTGAAGCTTTCTTT. The chain joins TRBV28 to TRBJ1-1; a weak D match, TRBD1 (5 bases). Germline loops: CDR1 MDHEN, CDR2 SYDVKM. The CDR3 contains 17 residues. Trimming cost V 6 bases and J 0 bases, with 20 bases left between them.

J is TRBJ2-1 and V is TRBV30, with TRBD2 as a possible D gene (5 bases). Germline values: CDR1 GTSNPN, CDR2 SVGIG (reference sequence). CDR3 length: 13 amino acids. V lost 5 bases, J lost 5 bases, and 13 bases lay in between. As DNA, the CDR3 is TGTGCCTGGGACTATCAAATCCACAATGAGCAGTTCTTC. It codes for CAWDYQIHNEQFF.

The chain couples TRBV30 to TRBJ2-7; tentative D call: TRBD1 (5 bases). The CDR3 spans 11 residues. Germline CDR1 is GTSNPN and CDR2 is SVGIG (reference sequence). The V and J ends lost 4 bases and 8 bases respectively, with 12 bases between them. CDR3 sequence (DNA): TGTGCCTGGACGACAGAACGCAAGCAGTACTTC. This sequence encodes CAWTTERKQYF.

V gene TRBV18 combines with J gene TRBJ2-1; unclear D gene. The germline gives CDR1 KGHSH, CDR2 LQKENI. The CDR3 contains 14 residues. The V end lost 2 bases, the J end lost 5 bases, and 10 bases lay between the germline ends. In DNA, the CDR3 is TGTGCCAGCTCACCAGATCCACTTAACAATGAGCAGTTCTTC. Encoded protein: CASSPDPLNNEQFF.

The genes are TRBV5-4 and TRBJ1-5; 9 positions match TRBD1. V was clipped by 4 bases and J by 6 bases; unmatched bases: 2. This CDR3 contains 13 residues. The germline V gene encodes CDR1 SGHNT and CDR2 YYREEE (reference sequence). CDR3 DNA: TGTGCCAGCAGCCGGGACAGGGTTCAGCCCCAGCATTTT. Translating gives CASSRDRVQPQHF.

V is TRBV6-5 and J is TRBJ2-1; 12 nucleotides match TRBD1. Germline CDR1 reads MNHEY; CDR2 reads SVGAGI. Trimming removed 6 bases from V and 8 bases from J; junction bases left unmatched: 5. This CDR3 has 14 amino acids. CDR3 bases: TGTGCCAGCAGCCGGGACAGGGGGCTGGATGAGCAGTTCTTC. Translation: CASSRDRGLDEQFF.

The rearrangement links TRBV11-2 to TRBJ2-7; weak D call: TRBD1 (5 bases). This CDR3 region has 14 residues. Between the trimmed V and J ends, which lost 5 bases and 6 bases, there was a span of 17 bases. CDR1 SGHAT and CDR2 FQNNGV come from the germline V gene. CDR3 nucleotide sequence: TGTGCCAGCAGCCGCCCAAGGGGATTGGGCGAGCAGTACTTC. Residues: CASSRPRGLGEQYF.

This chain joins TRBV27 and TRBJ1-4; D is ambiguous. Germline V gives CDR1 MNHEY, CDR2 SMNVEV (reference sequence). Trimming took 5 bases from V and 6 from J, leaving 10 bases between them. The CDR3 contains 13 residues. CDR3 sequence: CASSPSRDEKLFF. The CDR3 DNA reads TGTGCCAGCAGTCCGAGTCGGGATGAAAAACTGTTTTTT.

This chain joins TRBV18 and TRBJ2-7, with 10 positions matching TRBD2. CDR3 length equals 16 residues. The V gene's germline CDR1 is KGHSH and CDR2 LQKENI. V lost 0 bases, J lost 5 bases, and 7 bases stayed unmatched. The DNA for the CDR3 is TGTGCCAGCTCACCACCCCCACTAGCGGGAAGGGACGAGCAGTACTTC. This codes for CASSPPPLAGRDEQYF.

The chain uses TRBV6-1 and TRBJ1-1; TRBD1 matches at 7 bases. Trimming cost V 11 bases and J 0 bases; bases outside gene matches: 12. The CDR3 consists of 15 residues. The germline V gene encodes CDR1 MNHNS and CDR2 SASEGT. CDR3 loop: CAGGTALLMNTEAFF. CDR3 bases: TGTGCCGGAGGGACAGCACTCCTCATGAACACTGAAGCTTTCTTT.

This chain connects TRBV18 to TRBJ2-1; D gene unclear. Germline values: CDR1 KGHSH, CDR2 LQKENI. This CDR3 comprises 15 residues. V lost 2 bases and J lost 0, with 8 bases in between. CDR3 sequence reads: CASSPGESSYNEQFF. CDR3 bases: TGTGCCAGCTCACCAGGAGAGAGCTCCTACAATGAGCAGTTCTTC. Full variable domain (remainder filled in from reference TRBV18 and TRBJ2-1): NAGVMQNPRHLVRRRGQEARLRCSPMKGHSHVYWYRQLPEEGLKFMVYLQKENIIDESGMPKERFSAEFPKEGPSILRIQQVVRGDSAAYFCASSPGESSYNEQFFGPGTRLTVL.

The rearrangement links TRBV11-3 to TRBJ1-2, with D tentatively TRBD1 (5 bases). V lost 5 bases to trimming and J lost 5 bases, with 18 bases between them. The CDR3 has 15 residues. Germline V lookup: CDR1 SGHNT, CDR2 YENEEA. The CDR3 reads CASSPLRGGQYGYTF. CDR3 sequence (DNA): TGTGCCAGCAGCCCCTTAAGGGGAGGGCAATATGGCTACACCTTC.

V is TRBV5-1 and J is TRBJ2-1, with 9 bases that match TRBD1. There are 15 residues in the CDR3. CDR1 and CDR2 from the germline V gene are SGHRS and YFSETQ. V gave up 4 bases and J gave up 7 bases; unmatched junction bases: 9. For the CDR3, the DNA is TGCGCCAGCAGCCCGGCGGGGACAGGGAGGAATGAGCAGTTCTTC. Its protein product is CASSPAGTGRNEQFF.

The rearrangement joins TRBV5-1 to TRBJ2-2; D perhaps matches TRBD2 (5 bases). The CDR3 sequence is 15 residues long. The ends were cut back, 2 bases at V and 1 base at J, with 9 bases in the middle. Per the germline V gene, CDR1 is SGHRS and CDR2 is YFSETQ. CDR3 sequence (DNA): TGCGCCAGCAGCTTTGAGCGGAAGAACACCGGGGAGCTGTTTTTT. Residues: CASSFERKNTGELFF.

This chain joins TRBV6-5 and TRBJ1-4; 10 bases agree with TRBD1. The CDR3 has 15 amino acids. After removal of 6 bases from V and 6 bases from J, the junction contained 7 bases not matched to a gene. CDR1 MNHEY and CDR2 SVGAGI come from the germline V gene. CDR3: CASSLQTGGDEKLFF. The CDR3 DNA follows: TGTGCCAGCAGCCTACAGACAGGGGGCGATGAAAAACTGTTTTTT.

The J gene is TRBJ1-1, the V gene TRBV5-1; TRBD1 is a possible D gene (5 bases). This CDR3 is built from 16 residues. The V gene's germline CDR1 is SGHRS and CDR2 YFSETQ. The V and J ends lost 3 bases and 1 base respectively, with 16 bases between them. CDR3 residues: CASSSRDSTRNTEAFF. The CDR3 bases are TGCGCCAGCAGCTCTCGGGACTCAACTAGGAACACTGAAGCTTTCTTT.

The CDR3 DNA is TGTGCCAGCAGTGAACATCTTAGAGGTCCGAACACTGAAGCTTTCTTT. Translating gives CASSEHLRGPNTEAFF. The V and J genes are TRBV6-1 and TRBJ1-1; D call uncertain. Per the germline V gene, CDR1 is MNHNS and CDR2 is SASEGT. The CDR3 totals 16 residues. Trimming removed 2 bases at V and 1 base at J, with 14 bases between.

The rearrangement uses TRBV18 and TRBJ2-5; D perhaps matches TRBD2 (5 bases). V shed 7 bases and J shed 5 bases, with 14 bases lying between them. Germline V gives CDR1 KGHSH, CDR2 LQKENI. There are 13 residues in the CDR3. CDR3 coding DNA: TGTGCCAGCTTCGGGATGACGGGGGAGACCCAGTACTTC. It is translated as CASFGMTGETQYF.

This chain links TRBV19 with TRBJ2-2; TRBD2 agrees at 13 bases. Unmatched junction bases numbered 6, after V lost 6 bases and J lost 8 bases. CDR1 and CDR2 (germline): LNHDA, SQIVND (reference sequence). The CDR3 sequence is 15 residues long. CDR3 protein: CASSPGLAGKGELFF. CDR3 DNA: TGTGCCAGTAGCCCGGGACTAGCGGGAAAAGGGGAGCTGTTTTTT. The variable domain in full, with the rest retrieved from reference TRBV19 and TRBJ2-2, is DGGITQSPKYLFRKEGQNVTLSCEQNLNHDAMYWYRQDPGQGLRLIYYSQIVNDFQKGDIAEGYSVSREKKESFPLTVTSAQKNPTAFYLCASSPGLAGKGELFFGEGSRLTVL.

The rearrangement joins TRBV19 to TRBJ2-7; 9 nucleotides agree with TRBD2. This CDR3 region has 17 residues. Germline V CDR1 and CDR2: LNHDA, SQIVND (reference sequence). Trimming removed 10 bases from V and 3 bases from J; junction bases left unmatched: 19. This chain's CDR3 is CATSPGLAGALSYEQYF. The CDR3 nucleotides are TGTGCCACCTCCCCAGGGTTAGCGGGAGCCCTAAGCTACGAGCAGTACTTC.

The chain combines TRBV18 with TRBJ2-7; maybe TRBD1 (6 bases). V shed 3 bases and J shed 3 bases, with 9 bases lying between them. Germline CDR1 KGHSH, CDR2 LQKENI. The CDR3 extends over 13 amino acids. The CDR3, as DNA: TGTGCCAGCTCACCGGACAGCCACTACGAGCAGTACTTC. Its protein product is CASSPDSHYEQYF.